These T cell receptor beta chains were read from a single sample in a study of T-cell reconstitution after alpha-beta-depleted transplantation in children. TCRdb re-derived calls from the PCR reads in MiXCR, one entry per CDR3 protein. Found here are about 240,000 distinct CDR3 sequences, more than 10% of them singletons; the top ten hold 2% to 3%. Material: PBMCs from the stem cell graft donor, obtained from the stem cell graft. These receptor sequences come from a human donor who donated a stem cell graft to a child with acute lymphoblastic leukemia. Both conserved end residues are part of each CDR3. D genes are given only for firm matches. Size tells how often a clone was seen (once, few, many) or the class of an expanded clone, and some rows leave it out.

CDR3 protein	CDR3 DNA	D gene	V gene	CDR3 length	clone size	J gene
CASSRFRGASYNSPLHF	TGTGCCAGCAGCCGATTCAGGGGGGCCTCCTATAATTCACCCCTCCACTTT	TRBD1	TRBV7-9	17	many	TRBJ1-6
CASSLARQGGEKLFF	TGTGCCAGCAGCTTAGCTCGGCAGGGAGGTGAAAAACTGTTTTTT	-	TRBV7-2	15	many	TRBJ1-4
CASSLGGGGYEQYF	TGTGCCAGCAGCTTAGGGGGAGGGGGCTACGAGCAGTACTTC	-	TRBV11-2	14	-	TRBJ2-7
CATTGGGTNEKLFF	TGTGCTACTACAGGGGGTGGAACTAATGAAAAACTGTTTTTT	TRBD1	TRBV2	14	-	TRBJ1-4
CASSSSGQGLNYGYTF	TGTGCCAGCAGCTCGTCCGGACAGGGTTTAAACTATGGCTACACCTTC	TRBD1	TRBV28	16	many	TRBJ1-2
CASSLNPVGWETQYF	TGCGCCAGCAGCTTGAATCCCGTGGGGTGGGAGACCCAGTACTTC	-	TRBV5-1	15	few	TRBJ2-5
CSASTVNYGYTF	TGCAGTGCCTCGACAGTGAACTATGGCTACACCTTC	-	TRBV20-1	12	many	TRBJ1-2
CASSFPRGEEQYF	TGTGCCAGCAGTTTCCCCAGGGGCGAGGAGCAGTACTTC	-	TRBV5-6	13	many	TRBJ2-7
CASSALPYRGGNQPQHF	TGTGCCAGCAGCGCCCTACCTTACAGGGGAGGCAATCAGCCCCAGCATTTT	TRBD1	TRBV12-3/TRBV12-4	17	many	TRBJ1-5
CASSLIHRGPYEQYF	TGTGCCAGCAGCTTAATCCACAGGGGACCCTACGAGCAGTACTTC	TRBD1	TRBV7-2	15	many	TRBJ2-7
CASSVNWSYEQYF	TGTGCCAGCAGTGTGAACTGGTCCTACGAGCAGTACTTC	-	TRBV2	13	many	TRBJ2-7
CSAPRNTEAFF	TGCAGTGCCCCTAGGAACACTGAAGCTTTCTTT	-	TRBV20-1	11	many	TRBJ1-1
CASSLGSRAWTDTQYF	TGCGCCAGCAGCTTGGGGTCCAGGGCTTGGACAGATACGCAGTATTTT	-	TRBV5-1	16	many	TRBJ2-3
CASSWEGGTQYF	TGCGCCAGCAGCTGGGAAGGGGGCACCCAGTACTTC	TRBD1	TRBV5-1	12	many	TRBJ2-5
CASSSLGQQNTEAFF	TGTGCCAGCAGCTCCCTCGGACAGCAGAACACTGAAGCTTTCTTT	-	TRBV7-6	15	many	TRBJ1-1